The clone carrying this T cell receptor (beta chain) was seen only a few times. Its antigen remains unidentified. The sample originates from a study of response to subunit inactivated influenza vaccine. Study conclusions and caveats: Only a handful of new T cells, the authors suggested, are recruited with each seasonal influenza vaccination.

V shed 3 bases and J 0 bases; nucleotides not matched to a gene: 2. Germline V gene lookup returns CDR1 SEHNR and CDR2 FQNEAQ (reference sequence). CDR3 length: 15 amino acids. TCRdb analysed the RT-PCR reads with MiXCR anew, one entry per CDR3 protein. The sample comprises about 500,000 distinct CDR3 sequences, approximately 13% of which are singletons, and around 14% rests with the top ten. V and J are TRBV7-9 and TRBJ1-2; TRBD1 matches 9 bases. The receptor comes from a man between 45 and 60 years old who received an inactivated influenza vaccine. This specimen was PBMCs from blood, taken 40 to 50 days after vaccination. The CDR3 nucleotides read TGTGCCAGCAGCTTGGGACAGGGCACTAACTATGGCTACACCTTC. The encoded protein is CASSLGQGTNYGYTF.